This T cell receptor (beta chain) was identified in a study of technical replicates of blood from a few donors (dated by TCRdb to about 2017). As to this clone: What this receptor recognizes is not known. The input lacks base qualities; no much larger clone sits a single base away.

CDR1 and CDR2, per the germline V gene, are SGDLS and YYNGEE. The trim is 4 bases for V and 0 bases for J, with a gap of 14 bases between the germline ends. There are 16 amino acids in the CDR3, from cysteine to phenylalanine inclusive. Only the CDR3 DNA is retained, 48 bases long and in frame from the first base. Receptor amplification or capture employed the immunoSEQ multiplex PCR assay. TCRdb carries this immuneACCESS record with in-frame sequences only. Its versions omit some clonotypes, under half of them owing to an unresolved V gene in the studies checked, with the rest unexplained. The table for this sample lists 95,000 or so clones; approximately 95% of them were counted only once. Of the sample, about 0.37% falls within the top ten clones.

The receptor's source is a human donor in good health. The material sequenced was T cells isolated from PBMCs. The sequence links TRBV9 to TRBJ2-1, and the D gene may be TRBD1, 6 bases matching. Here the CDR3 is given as CASSPGQSLSYNEQFF. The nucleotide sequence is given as TGTGCCAGCAGCCCAGGACAGTCCCTCTCCTACAATGAGCAGTTCTTC.